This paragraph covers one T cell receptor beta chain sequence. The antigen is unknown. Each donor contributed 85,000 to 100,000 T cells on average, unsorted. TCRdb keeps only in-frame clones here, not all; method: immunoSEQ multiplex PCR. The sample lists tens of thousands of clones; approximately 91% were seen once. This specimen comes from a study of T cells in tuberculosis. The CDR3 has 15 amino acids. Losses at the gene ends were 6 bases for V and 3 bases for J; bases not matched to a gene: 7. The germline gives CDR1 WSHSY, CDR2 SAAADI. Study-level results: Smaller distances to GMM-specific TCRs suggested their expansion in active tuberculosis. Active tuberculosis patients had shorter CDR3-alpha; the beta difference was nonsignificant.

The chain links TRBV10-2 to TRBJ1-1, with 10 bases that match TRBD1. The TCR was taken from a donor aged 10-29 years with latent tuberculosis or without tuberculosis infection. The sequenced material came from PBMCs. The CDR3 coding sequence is TGCGCCAGCAGGGAGACAGGGGGCTGGGACACTGAAGCTTTCTTT. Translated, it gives CASRETGGWDTEAFF.